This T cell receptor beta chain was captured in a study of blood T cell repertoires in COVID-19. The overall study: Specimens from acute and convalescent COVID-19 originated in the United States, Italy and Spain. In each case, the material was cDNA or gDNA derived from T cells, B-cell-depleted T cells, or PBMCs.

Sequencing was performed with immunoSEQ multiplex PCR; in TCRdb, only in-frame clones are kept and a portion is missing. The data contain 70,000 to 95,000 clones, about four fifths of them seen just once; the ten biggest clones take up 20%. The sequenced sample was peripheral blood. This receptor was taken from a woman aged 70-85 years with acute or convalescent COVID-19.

The CDR3 nucleotides read TGTGCCAGCAGCCTCCAAGGGCGAGGGATGAACACTGAAGCTTTCTTT. Translated: CASSLQGRGMNTEAFF. This chain links TRBV7-6 with TRBJ1-1, with D uncertain. V dropped 5 bases and J dropped 0 bases, with 16 bases sitting between them. The CDR3 runs 16 residues. Germline V gives CDR1 SGHVS, CDR2 FNYEAQ.